Listed below are T cell receptor beta chains from one sample, sequenced in a study of cytomegalovirus exposure and HLA in healthy donors. The assay was immunoSEQ multiplex PCR, and TCRdb's table has in-frame clones only and misses some. Of approximately 130,000 clones listed, around 74% are singletons. Specimen: PBMCs. All receptors derive from a young man in good health and CMV-seronegative. Both conserved end residues are trimmed from each CDR3. The D gene is left open where the match is weak.

cdr3_length | j_call | d_call | v_call | cdr3_aa
15 | TRBJ2-1 | TRBD2 | TRBV9 | ASSVGLAGGKSGEQF
15 | TRBJ1-2 | TRBD1 | TRBV5-4 | ASSALTPGTGDYGYT
15 | TRBJ2-7 | TRBD2 | TRBV30 | AWGRTSGNRLPYEQY
11 | TRBJ1-1 | - | TRBV7-8 | ASSLWGGTEAF
16 | TRBJ2-2 | TRBD1 | TRBV7-6 | ASSFFHTAGGEAGELF
12 | TRBJ1-5 | - | TRBV27 | ASSFTQSDQPQH
12 | TRBJ2-7 | TRBD2 | TRBV2 | ASNLGGTSYEQY
15 | TRBJ2-7 | - | TRBV4-2 | ASSQEGRPGGPYEQY
17 | TRBJ1-5 | TRBD1 | TRBV4-2 | ASSQEQTRGWNSNQPQH
13 | TRBJ2-5 | TRBD1 | TRBV9 | ASSVGQGAGETQY
14 | TRBJ2-3 | TRBD2 | TRBV29-1 | SVDPQGGPQADTQY
12 | TRBJ2-3 | - | TRBV5-5 | ASSLVTGSDTQY
13 | TRBJ2-3 | - | TRBV5-1 | ASSTGTPPADTQY
13 | TRBJ2-4 | - | TRBV16 | ASSQSRVDKNIQY
13 | TRBJ1-1 | - | TRBV19 | ASSITGGLNTEAF
14 | TRBJ2-7 | TRBD2 | TRBV27 | ASKISLAGRSYEQY
9 | TRBJ2-7 | - | TRBV21-1 | AQRSSYEQY
12 | TRBJ1-2 | - | TRBV28 | ASSSMGRVDGYT
12 | TRBJ2-7 | - | TRBV18 | ASSPSGLSYEQY
13 | TRBJ1-1 | - | TRBV28 | ASSLILGVRSEAF
12 | TRBJ1-4 | TRBD1 | TRBV6-5 | ASSSTDRGYKLF
11 | TRBJ2-1 | TRBD1 | TRBV5-1 | ASSGTEYNEQF
10 | TRBJ1-2 | - | TRBV19 | AFGGSLYGYT
14 | TRBJ2-1 | - | TRBV30 | AWSLRGLRSYNEQF
11 | TRBJ2-4 | - | TRBV11-2 | ASSLEAENIQY
10 | TRBJ1-3 | - | TRBV15 | ATSFTGNTIY
9 | TRBJ1-1 | - | TRBV18 | ASSSGSEAF
12 | TRBJ1-1 | - | TRBV7-2 | ASSLIYGNTEAF
13 | TRBJ2-3 | - | TRBV12-5 | ASGLVGGLGDTQY
12 | TRBJ1-2 | - | TRBV19 | ASSPGTFNYGYT